These T cell receptor beta chains were read from a single sample in a study of shared clonotypes between healthy human individuals. Libraries were prepared by immunoSEQ multiplex PCR; TCRdb keeps only in-frame clonotypes and omits some of them. The sample shows hundreds of thousands of clones, 70% to 80% of them seen only once. Source material: PBMCs. These receptors were collected from a woman between 40 and 55 years old in good health. Some clones in this sample may be carry-over from other donors' samples. Each CDR3 is given with its conserved first and last residue. A D gene is named only where the DNA matches it firmly. The size field is filled for only some rows; it gives once, few, many or a size class.

j_call clone_size d_call v_call cdr3_nt cdr3_aa
TRBJ1-5 . . TRBV7-2 TGTGCCAGCAGCTTCTACGGGGGTTCTGGCAATCAGCCCCAGCATTTT CASSFYGGSGNQPQHF
TRBJ1-2 . TRBD1 TRBV11-2 TGTGCCAGCAGCCTCAACAGGGGTGGAGATGGCTACACCTTC CASSLNRGGDGYTF
TRBJ2-7 . . TRBV6-5 TGTGCCAGCGGTAGGACACAGGGACGGGACTTC CASGRTQGRDF
TRBJ2-7 . . TRBV25-1 TGTGCCAGCAGAGACCCGACACCTATAAGCGAGCAGTACTTC CASRDPTPISEQYF
TRBJ1-5 . . TRBV21-1 TGTGCCAGCAGCACGGCAGGTGGATGCGACAATCAGCCCCAGCATTTT CASSTAGGCDNQPQHF
TRBJ1-2 once TRBD1 TRBV5-1 TGCGCCAGCAGCTTGGACAGGGGAGTCCAGTTTGGCTACACCTTC CASSLDRGVQFGYTF
TRBJ2-3 . . TRBV28 TGTGCCAGCAGGAAGGTAGATACGCAGTATTTT CASRKVDTQYF
TRBJ2-7 . TRBD2 TRBV11-1 TGTGCCAGCAGCTTAACAGCGGGAGCCTACGAGCAGTACTTC CASSLTAGAYEQYF
TRBJ1-3 once . TRBV6-5 TGTGCCAGCAGTTCCCCTCGGCGGTCGGGGGGGAACACCATATATTTT CASSSPRRSGGNTIYF
TRBJ1-2 . TRBD1 TRBV6-5 TGTGCCAGCAGCTACTCCCAGGGGGGCGGCTACACCTTC CASSYSQGGGYTF
TRBJ2-2 . TRBD2 TRBV6-5 TGTGCCAGCAGTTTATCTAGCGGAGAAGGTACCGGGGAGCTGTTTTTT CASSLSSGEGTGELFF
TRBJ1-1 . . TRBV7-8 TGTGCCAGCAGCCTTTCGTCGTTT CASSLSSF
TRBJ1-1 once . TRBV30 TGTGCCTGGAGCATAACTGCCGGGAGCACTGAAGCTTTCTTT CAWSITAGSTEAFF
TRBJ2-5 many TRBD2 TRBV6-1 TGTGCCAGCAGTGCCATGACTAGCGGATCCCAAGAGACCCAGTACTTC CASSAMTSGSQETQYF
TRBJ2-3 few . TRBV15 TGTGCCACCAGCAGTCGACGGCGGGACGATACGCAGTATTTT CATSSRRRDDTQYF
TRBJ2-7 . . TRBV30 TGTGCCTGGAGTGTCAGGTTCGAGCAGTACTTC CAWSVRFEQYF
TRBJ1-1 . TRBD1 TRBV30 TGTGCCTTGGCCGGGACAGCCTACACTGAAGCTTTCTTT CALAGTAYTEAFF
TRBJ1-2 . TRBD1 TRBV18 TGTGCCAGCTCACCAGGACAGGCTAACTATGGCTACACCTTC CASSPGQANYGYTF
TRBJ2-2 few TRBD1 TRBV6-1 TGTGCCAGCAGTGCCCGACAGGGAATTGGGACCGGGGAGCTGTTTTTT CASSARQGIGTGELFF
TRBJ2-7 . . TRBV29-1 TGCAGCGTTGTTGGGACCGACACCTACTCCTACGAGCAGTACTTC CSVVGTDTYSYEQYF
TRBJ1-2 . TRBD1 TRBV28 TGTGCCAGCAGGAATGGACAGGCAGCCTATGGCTACACCTTC CASRNGQAAYGYTF
TRBJ2-1 once . TRBV29-1 TGCAGCGTTGTAAGGAGCCGGACCTACAATGAGCAGTTCTTC CSVVRSRTYNEQFF
TRBJ2-7 . TRBD2 TRBV4-2 TGTGCCAGCAGCCAAGTCGGCGGGAGTCTGTACGAGCAGTACTTC CASSQVGGSLYEQYF
TRBJ2-7 . . TRBV6-5 TGTGCCAGCAGCCCCTCTGACAGGGAGCAGTACTTC CASSPSDREQYF
TRBJ2-3 once TRBD1 TRBV11-1 TGTGCCAGCAGCTTGCTTGAGGGGGCTGATACGCAGTATTTT CASSLLEGADTQYF
TRBJ2-7 . TRBD1 TRBV18 TGTGCCAGCTCAGGGACAGGGTCGGCCTACGAGCAGTACTTC CASSGTGSAYEQYF
TRBJ1-4 few . TRBV4-1 TGCGCCAGCAGCCTGAATTCGGGACGGAATGAAAAACTGTTTTTT CASSLNSGRNEKLFF
TRBJ1-1 . . TRBV30 TGTGCCTGGACGGCGGCTCTGAACACTGAAGCTTTCTTT CAWTAALNTEAFF
TRBJ2-1 . TRBD2 TRBV7-2 TGTGCCAGCAGCTTAGCTAGGGGACTAGCGGACAATGAGCAGTTCTTC CASSLARGLADNEQFF
TRBJ1-1 . . TRBV30 TGTGCCTGGAAAGGCAGTTTGAACACTGAAGCTTTCTTT CAWKGSLNTEAFF
TRBJ1-2 . TRBD1 TRBV6-4 TGTGCCAGCAGCCAGGGGGCTCGGTATGGCTACACCTTC CASSQGARYGYTF
TRBJ2-3 . . TRBV4-3 TGCGCCAGCAGCCAGGTTCAAAGCCGCACAGATACGCAGTATTTT CASSQVQSRTDTQYF
TRBJ2-7 . . TRBV30 TGTGCCTGCCGGGAGTCCTACGAGCAGTACTTC CACRESYEQYF
TRBJ2-5 few TRBD2 TRBV11-1 TGTGCCAGCACTAAGACAGGGACTAGCGGACCCAGGGGAGAGACCCAGTACTTC CASTKTGTSGPRGETQYF
TRBJ2-1 once . TRBV6-4 TGTGCCAGCAGTGCCATAGGAGGGGCGGGCCACAATGAGCAGTTCTTC CASSAIGGAGHNEQFF
TRBJ2-3 . TRBD2 TRBV30 TGTGCCTGGAGTAATCCCCTAGCGGGAGGGCGGGATACGCAGTATTTT CAWSNPLAGGRDTQYF
TRBJ2-1 many . TRBV15 TGTGCCACCAGCAGAGATTTTCCGCGGCACAATGAGCAGTTCTTC CATSRDFPRHNEQFF
TRBJ2-7 once TRBD2 TRBV28 TGTGCCAGCAGTTTAGTGGGGGGGTCCTACGAGCAGTACTTC CASSLVGGSYEQYF
TRBJ2-7 . . TRBV5-1 TGCGCCAGCAGCTTGGGGGTCAGGGGCTACGAGCAGTACTTC CASSLGVRGYEQYF
TRBJ2-7 . TRBD2 TRBV29-1 TGCAGCGTTGTGGGCGGGAGTCCCCACGAGCAGTACTTC CSVVGGSPHEQYF
TRBJ2-6 . . TRBV18 TGTGCCAGCTCACCAAAATCAGGGAACTCTGGGGCCAACGTCCTGACTTTC CASSPKSGNSGANVLTF
TRBJ2-2 . . TRBV7-7 TGTGCCAGCAGCTTAAGTAACACCGGGGAGCTGTTTTTT CASSLSNTGELFF
TRBJ2-5 . TRBD2 TRBV19 TGTGCCAGTAGAGCGGGAGGGCGGGAGACCCAGTACTTC CASRAGGRETQYF
TRBJ2-3 . TRBD2 TRBV2 TGTGCCAGCAGTGAACTAGCGGGGGGCTCTAGCACAGATACGCAGTATTTT CASSELAGGSSTDTQYF
TRBJ2-7 . . TRBV15 TGTGCCACCAGTGAGTTACTGAGAGGCTACGAGCAGTACTTC CATSELLRGYEQYF
TRBJ2-1 . . TRBV5-1 TGCGCCAGCAGCTCCGTAGCCGAGAGCTCCTACAATGAGCAGTTCTTC CASSSVAESSYNEQFF
TRBJ2-7 . . TRBV2 TGTGCCAGCAGAGGAGCGGAGCCCTACGAGCAGTACTTC CASRGAEPYEQYF
TRBJ1-6 . TRBD1 TRBV10-2 TGCGCCAGCAGTCAGGGACAGGGGAAGCTCTGGAATAATTCACCCCTCCACTTT CASSQGQGKLWNNSPLHF
TRBJ2-5 . TRBD2 TRBV5-4 TGTGCCAGCAGCTTCCGACTAGCGGGAGATGAGACCCAGTACTTC CASSFRLAGDETQYF
TRBJ2-1 few . TRBV7-9 TGTGCCAGCAGCTTAGTGGGTCTGGCTGCGAATGAGCAGTTCTTC CASSLVGLAANEQFF
TRBJ2-3 . . TRBV6-5 TGTGCCAGCAGTTACACCGCGGACTCAGATACGCAGTATTTT CASSYTADSDTQYF
TRBJ2-7 . TRBD2 TRBV19 TGTGCCAGTAGTTTAGCGGGAGACGAGCAGTACTTC CASSLAGDEQYF
TRBJ2-7 . TRBD1 TRBV28 TGTGCCAGCAGTCCCGGGACAGGGGCCTCCTACGAGCAGTACTTC CASSPGTGASYEQYF